This T cell receptor (beta chain) comes out of a study of blood T cells in healthy people across ages (dated by TCRdb to between 2015 and 2017). Notes on the research overall: In model experiments, roughly one uniquely barcoded TCR beta cDNA molecule per two T cells was captured by template switching. Age-related changes in TCR beta repertoire diversity were measured in the study by deep sequencing normalized with unique cDNA molecular identifiers. The donors were split into four age groups: young (average around 15 years), middle-aged (39), aged (more than 60) and long-lived (about 82). Two additional independent replicas of 1 million unique cDNA reads from the same blood draw were analyzed for two donors (one aged 18 to 29 and one aged 80 or older).

V is pruned by 5 bases and J by 6 bases, leaving 6 bases of the junction without a gene match. Spanning cysteine to phenylalanine, the CDR3 consists of 15 amino acids. The DNA shown is the 45-base CDR3, in frame from base 1. In the germline V gene, CDR1 corresponds to SGHTA and CDR2 to FQGNSA. Notes on this clonotype: Its antigen is unknown. No base quality values were provided; no much bigger clone lies one nucleotide off.

Beyond this particular receptor, the publication reports: Bulk unsorted PBMC profiling prevented conclusive comparison of naive and antigen-experienced compartments. Donor CMV infection status was unknown, potentially confounding age-related changes in expanded clonotypes. Observed TCR beta diversity correlated strongly with the percentage of naive T cells measured by flow cytometry. Estimates of total diversity from one million sequenced T cells were regarded as lower bounds and underestimates. Compared with the aged group, the long-lived group had more naive CD4+ T cells, fewer expanded clones and increased TCR diversity, a pattern suggesting age selection. As age increased, observed TCR beta diversity per million T cells dropped in a roughly linear way, and a significant reduction was already evident by age 40.

Systemically healthy Caucasian individuals from Russia, roughly 40 in total and aged about 6 to 100 years, were included as donors. Each donor gave roughly 9.5 milliliters of peripheral blood, collected into EDTA-treated Vacutainer tubes. Ficoll-Paque density-gradient centrifugation was used to isolate PBMCs, with at least 7 million obtained per sample. Trizol reagent was used to extract total RNA from the PBMCs, yielding at least 5 micrograms per sample. For every donor, an aliquot of PBMCs went through flow cytometry to measure the percentages of naive CD45RAhigh/CD27high T cells. Library preparation was by 5' RACE. Reads for this sample came from an Illumina HiSeq 2500. A second PCR of roughly 7 to 12 cycles was run with a J-beta primer mix and a sample-barcoded 5' primer. A unique molecular identifier was introduced onto each TCR beta cDNA molecule by a template-switch 5' adaptor carrying 12 random nucleotides. Each sample yielded at least 3 million CDR3-containing paired-end reads. First-strand cDNA synthesis was performed from all RNA using the Mint cDNA synthesis kit, with priming by a TRBC-specific oligonucleotide. Following uracil-DNA glycosylase treatment, a first 18-cycle PCR with universal primers M1SS and BC2_uni_R was performed on all cDNA. Per the source publication's procedure: Each sample was normalized by randomly selecting 1 million high-quality reads, each carrying a distinct molecular identifier. Reads with shared molecular identifiers were discarded instead of being binned into consensus sequences. MiTCR, with a Q25 quality threshold and the strictest error-elimination algorithm, was used for CDR3 identification, clonotype clustering and error correction. A nonparametric unseen species model with Euler transformation was used to estimate lower-bound total TCR beta diversity. The raw public reads went through TCRdb reprocessing: fastp at Q25, MiXCR clone calling, in-frame beta chains kept. Entries are consolidated by CDR3 protein sequence, retaining the most common genes and DNA. The V and J calls shown here were made by TCRdb, not taken from the authors' results. In all, the sample holds fewer than 1,200,000 distinct CDR3 sequences, and roughly a quarter of those were seen once. Jointly, the top ten make up approximately 0.7% of the sample.

The same specimen was also included in a second study, on T cells of mothers and their children. The second study reports: The donors were nine systemically healthy Caucasian individuals, made up of three mothers and their six children. cDNA synthesis consumed the entire amount of extracted RNA, loaded at roughly 1.5 ug RNA in each 15 ul reaction. Sample barcodes and 2-4 random nucleotides were added via the M1S primer in the second PCR. Over 8.5 million TCR beta CDR3 reads came from each mother, compared with 3.3 million or so reads from each child. Thymic selection shapes the output of TCR recombination in a similar way in related and unrelated pairs, and inherited differences have a minor effect. Normalized repertoire overlap in related mother-child pairs was always slightly higher than in unrelated mother-child pairs, but the difference was never significant. No persistent microchimeric T cell clones were found, with a detection sensitivity of approximately 100 clones per million clonotypes. To look for features that set related mother-child pairs apart from unrelated individuals, the researchers ran deep NGS to compare the TCR beta repertoires of mothers and children. Mothers averaged roughly 40 +/- 4 years of age and children averaged approximately 11 +/- 4 years. Libraries were sequenced on Illumina HiSeq 2000 with 100+100 nt paired-end reads after adapter ligation with NEBNext reagents. To prevent cross-contamination, the mother and child libraries were prepared one month apart and sequenced in separate runs. Between roughly 450,000 and 2,000,000 distinct TCR beta clonotypes were identified per donor. Naive TCR beta clonotypes were estimated from low-frequency clonotypes matched to each donor's FACS-determined naive share, without sorting.

What was sequenced was blood. The chain couples TRBV7-2 to TRBJ1-6, with TRBD1 identical over 8 junction bases. This TCR was recovered from a girl aged 2 to 9 in good health. The CDR3 region has the sequence CASSRWDRSNSPLHF. The nucleotide sequence is given as TGTGCCAGCAGCCGCTGGGACAGGAGTAATTCACCCCTCCACTTT.